These 28 T cell receptor beta chains came from one sample sequenced in a study of cytomegalovirus exposure and HLA in healthy donors. The PCR used 60 Vbeta and 13 Jbeta primers. TCRdb keeps only in-frame clones here, not all; method: immunoSEQ multiplex PCR. Among about 130,000 clones listed, approximately 62% were seen once. The sequenced sample was PBMCs. All receptors derive from a human donor in good health.

The CDR3 region is CASSLSAGPHPEAFF. CDR3 nucleotide sequence: TGTGCCAGCAGCTTAAGTGCAGGGCCCCACCCTGAAGCTTTCTTT. V is TRBV7-9 and J is TRBJ1-1, with a tentative D call TRBD1 (5 bases). This CDR3 region has 15 residues. Per germline, CDR1 SEHNR and CDR2 FQNEAQ (reference sequence). V was trimmed by 2 bases and J by 6 bases, leaving 16 bases between them. Filled out from reference TRBV7-9 and TRBJ1-1, the complete variable domain reads DTGVSQNPRHKITKRGQNVTFRCDPISEHNRLYWYRQTLGQGPEFLTYFQNEAQLEKSRLLSDRFSAERPKGSFSTLEIQRTEQGDSAMYLCASSLSAGPHPEAFFGQGTRLTVV.

The chain has TRBV7-7 and TRBJ2-5; 11 positions agree with TRBD2. V trimming: 3 bases; J trimming: 3 bases; junction bases outside the gene matches: 0. This CDR3 is 14 amino acids long. The germline V gene has CDR1 SSHAT and CDR2 FNYEAQ (reference sequence). CDR3 amino acids: CASSLGLAEETQYF. Here the CDR3 DNA reads TGTGCCAGCAGCTTGGGACTAGCGGAAGAGACCCAGTACTTC. Combining the CDR3 with reference TRBV7-7 and TRBJ2-5 gives the whole variable domain GAGVSQSPRYKVTKRGQDVTLRCDPISSHATLYWYQQALGQGPEFLTYFNYEAQPDKSGLPSDRFSAERPEGSISTLTIQRTEQRDSAMYRCASSLGLAEETQYFGPGTRLLVL.

This clone was counted a few times. V and J are TRBV5-4 and TRBJ2-1; 9 bases match TRBD1. The germline V gene encodes CDR1 SGHNT and CDR2 YYREEE (reference sequence). This CDR3 has 15 amino acids. The trim removed 1 base at V and 7 bases at J, leaving 6 bases unmatched. The CDR3 DNA reads TGTGCCAGCAGCTTGTTACAGGGGGCGCAGAATGAGCAGTTCTTC. This translates into CASSLLQGAQNEQFF.

The chain employs TRBV4-3 and TRBJ2-6; no firm D call. Germline CDR1 reads LGHNA; CDR2 reads YSLEER. The CDR3 is 16 amino acids. V was clipped by 1 base and J by 3 bases, with 10 bases between them. In nucleotides, the CDR3 is TGCGCCAGCAGCCAAGCCCCCGCAGGTGGGGCCAACGTCCTGACTTTC. Residues: CASSQAPAGGANVLTF.

The J gene is TRBJ2-7, the V gene TRBV18; 9 nucleotides align to TRBD1. With 3 bases clipped from V and 6 bases from J, the junction kept 6 bases outside the gene matches. From germline, CDR1 is KGHSH and CDR2 LQKENI. The CDR3 totals 14 residues. Here the CDR3 DNA reads TGTGCCAGCTCACCCGGGACAGGGTTCCGCGAGCAGTACTTC. The encoded protein is CASSPGTGFREQYF.

A single count supports this clone. V gene TRBV6-1 combines with J gene TRBJ2-5; D remains unclear. The J call is uncertain, as TRBJ2-7 better fits the DNA end. The CDR3 extends over 15 amino acids. The germline V gene has CDR1 MNHNS and CDR2 SASEGT. CDR3 DNA: TGTGCCAGCAGTGAAATTGTCCATAGCTCCTACGAGCAGTACTTC. This translates into CASSEIVHSSYEQYF.

This clone showed up just a few times. The chain is built from TRBV7-2 and TRBJ1-1; TRBD1 is a possible D gene (5 bases). The germline V and J ends were trimmed by 5 bases and 2 bases, with 12 bases remaining between them. The CDR3 runs 14 residues. Germline CDR1 and CDR2: SGHTA and FQGNSA. CDR3 sequence: CASSGGGSNTEAFF. The CDR3 nucleotides read TGTGCCAGCAGCGGGGGAGGATCTAACACTGAAGCTTTCTTT.

The chain couples TRBV6-5 to TRBJ2-7; 10 nucleotides line up with TRBD2. CDR1 MNHEY and CDR2 SVGAGI come from the germline V gene. The CDR3 covers 14 residues. V lost 5 bases, J lost 5 bases, and 6 bases stayed unmatched. CDR3 in DNA: TGTGCCAGCAGTCGGGCTAGCGGGAGACACGAGCAGTACTTC. Translation gives CASSRASGRHEQYF.

This clone was seen a few times. V and J are TRBV15 and TRBJ1-4; no definite D call. The length of the CDR3 is 12 residues. Germline V gives CDR1 LNHNV, CDR2 YYDKDF (reference sequence). V was shortened by 1 base and J by 6 bases, with 3 bases between the two germline ends. CDR3 region: CATSRADEKLFF. As DNA, the CDR3 is TGTGCCACCAGCAGAGCCGATGAAAAACTGTTTTTT.

The V gene is TRBV7-9, the J gene TRBJ2-3; D unclear. CDR1 and CDR2 (germline): SEHNR, FQNEAQ (reference sequence). The CDR3 length is 15 residues. Trimming stripped 3 bases from V and 3 bases from J, with 13 bases between. CDR3 sequence: CASSLASDRTDTQYF. The CDR3 nucleotides are TGTGCCAGCAGCTTGGCTAGTGATAGGACAGATACGCAGTATTTT.

The rearrangement joins TRBV6-5 to TRBJ2-3, with 11 bases fitting TRBD2. In germline, CDR1 is MNHEY, CDR2 SVGAGI. J was trimmed by 2 bases and V by 5 bases; bases with no gene match: 3. This CDR3 spans 15 amino acids. This CDR3 reads CASSISGRATDTQYF. CDR3 DNA sequence: TGTGCCAGCAGTATTAGCGGGAGGGCCACAGATACGCAGTATTTT.

As regards this clone: An end of the junction does not agree with germline; a read error may underlie this. The V gene is TRBV5-4, the J gene TRBJ2-2; D might be TRBD1 (5 bases). CDR1 SGHNT and CDR2 YYREEE come from the germline V gene (reference sequence). The CDR3 is 16 residues long. The CDR3 DNA reads as TGTGCCAGCAGCTTGGGGGGCAGAAGGAACGCCGGGGAGCTGTTTTTT. Its translation is CASSLGGRRNAGELFF.

This clone was counted a few times. This chain joins TRBV10-3 and TRBJ1-1; 7 nucleotides match TRBD1. This CDR3 is 14 amino acids long. Germline loops: CDR1 ENHRY, CDR2 SYGVKD. J lost 3 bases, V lost 6 bases, and 7 bases had no gene match. The CDR3 is CAISERDRDTEAFF. In nucleotides, the CDR3 is TGTGCCATCAGCGAGCGAGACAGGGACACTGAAGCTTTCTTT.

This clone was recorded only once. This chain links TRBV15 with TRBJ1-5; D is possibly TRBD1 (6 bases). The CDR3 is made up of 15 amino acids. Germline V gene lookup returns CDR1 LNHNV and CDR2 YYDKDF (reference sequence). V was cut by 6 bases and J by 0 bases, with 12 bases left in between. The CDR3 DNA reads as TGTGCCACCAGACCGGACAGACTTAGCAATCAGCCCCAGCATTTT. Translating gives CATRPDRLSNQPQHF.

The chain joins TRBV18 to TRBJ2-1; the D is unclear. Trimming took 1 base from V and 2 from J, leaving 15 bases between them. Germline values: CDR1 KGHSH, CDR2 LQKENI. This CDR3 spans 17 amino acids. CDR3 DNA: TGTGCCAGCTCACCACGCTCTGCGGTTGGAACCTACAATGAGCAGTTCTTC. Translating it yields CASSPRSAVGTYNEQFF.

V usage is TRBV6-5 and J usage is TRBJ2-1, with a possible D match to TRBD2 (6 bases). Trimming took off 5 bases at V and 8 bases at J, with 16 bases between the two ends. The germline V gene has CDR1 MNHEY and CDR2 SVGAGI. This CDR3 region has 14 residues. The CDR3 DNA is TGTGCCAGCAGTCCGGGGGTGGTGGGCCATGAGCAGTTCTTC. Its translation is CASSPGVVGHEQFF.

The rearrangement joins TRBV29-1 to TRBJ2-1, with 11 bases identical to TRBD2. Germline values: CDR1 SQVTM, CDR2 ANQGSEA. V trimming: 7 bases; J trimming: 8 bases; junction bases outside the gene matches: 4. This CDR3 is 12 amino acids long. CDR3 DNA: TGCAGCGCACTAGCGGGAGACTATGAGCAGTTCTTC. Translated: CSALAGDYEQFF.

This clone was seen once. This chain connects TRBV27 to TRBJ2-7; 7 positions match TRBD1. The CDR3 has 15 amino acids. V shed 1 base and J 2 bases; nucleotides not matched to a gene: 5. CDR1 is MNHEY, CDR2 SMNVEV, per germline (reference sequence). CDR3: CASSLFPGQTYEQYF. CDR3 in DNA: TGTGCCAGCAGTTTATTTCCGGGACAGACCTACGAGCAGTACTTC.

The chain links TRBV19 to TRBJ2-1; unclear D gene. There are 17 residues in the CDR3. Germline V gene sequence: CDR1 LNHDA, CDR2 SQIVND (reference sequence). The V gene lost 4 bases and the J gene lost 0 bases, with 16 bases spanning the gap. The CDR3 protein is CASSTPDSLSSYNEQFF. CDR3 DNA sequence: TGTGCCAGTAGTACTCCCGACTCCTTGAGCTCCTACAATGAGCAGTTCTTC.

The chain has TRBV7-9 and TRBJ2-1; D may be TRBD2 (6 bases). This CDR3 spans 18 amino acids. Germline V gene sequence: CDR1 SEHNR, CDR2 FQNEAQ (reference sequence). V gave up 5 bases and J gave up 0 bases, with 20 bases separating them. The CDR3 loop reads CASSPRRSGPSSYNEQFF. CDR3 DNA: TGTGCCAGCAGCCCCAGACGGAGCGGGCCGAGCTCCTACAATGAGCAGTTCTTC. The whole variable domain, filled in from reference TRBV7-9 and TRBJ2-1, reads DTGVSQNPRHKITKRGQNVTFRCDPISEHNRLYWYRQTLGQGPEFLTYFQNEAQLEKSRLLSDRFSAERPKGSFSTLEIQRTEQGDSAMYLCASSPRRSGPSSYNEQFFGPGTRLTVL.

The V and J genes are TRBV6-1 and TRBJ1-5; D uncertain. Per germline, CDR1 MNHNS and CDR2 SASEGT. This CDR3 is built from 14 residues. Trimming shortened V by 3 bases and J by 2 bases, and 8 bases separated the two germline ends. The CDR3 here is CASSEEGGNQPQHF. The CDR3 DNA sequence: TGTGCCAGCAGTGAGGAGGGAGGCAATCAGCCCCAGCATTTT.

This chain links TRBV7-3 with TRBJ2-1, with 11 bases aligning to TRBD2. CDR1 and CDR2 (germline): SGHTA, FQGTGA. The CDR3 is made up of 14 amino acids. Trimming removed 7 bases from V and 7 bases from J; junction bases left unmatched: 6. The CDR3 loop reads CASKLAGVQNEQFF. The CDR3 DNA sequence: TGTGCCAGCAAACTAGCGGGAGTTCAGAATGAGCAGTTCTTC.

V and J are TRBV7-8 and TRBJ2-7; D is unresolved. CDR3 length: 11 amino acids. Between the trimmed V and J ends, which lost 5 bases and 9 bases, there was a span of 11 bases. Germline CDR1 SGHVS, CDR2 FQNEAQ. Here the CDR3 DNA reads TGTGCCAGCAGCAAAAAGCACGTGCAGTACTTC. Translated: CASSKKHVQYF. The full variable domain, with the rest looked up from reference TRBV7-8 and TRBJ2-7, is GAGVSQSPRYKVAKRGQDVALRCDPISGHVSLFWYQQALGQGPEFLTYFQNEAQLDKSGLPSDRFFAERPEGSVSTLKIQRTQQEDSAVYLCASSKKHVQYFGPGTRLTVT.

The rearrangement links TRBV28 to TRBJ2-7; 8 nucleotides agree with TRBD2. This CDR3 is 13 amino acids long. Germline lookup yields CDR1 MDHEN and CDR2 SYDVKM. After removal of 8 bases from V and 4 bases from J, the junction contained 7 bases not matched to a gene. The CDR3 nucleotides are TGTGCCAGCGGGGTAGCGGGAAGATACGAGCAGTACTTC. Translating gives CASGVAGRYEQYF.

The chain uses TRBV6-4 and TRBJ1-5, with 8 positions matching TRBD1. V was clipped by 6 bases and J by 4 bases; unmatched bases: 11. Germline values: CDR1 MRHNA, CDR2 SNTAGT. The CDR3 is made up of 16 amino acids. The chain's CDR3 is CASSPLRTGLNQPQHF. DNA of the CDR3: TGTGCCAGCAGCCCCCTCCGGACAGGGCTTAATCAGCCCCAGCATTTT.

This rearrangement joins TRBV28 to TRBJ2-7, with 11 bases fitting TRBD2. Per germline, CDR1 MDHEN and CDR2 SYDVKM. The CDR3 loop spans 20 amino acids. Losses at the gene ends were 5 bases for V and 2 bases for J; bases not matched to a gene: 20. The CDR3 DNA follows: TGTGCCAGCAGTAACACCCGGGGGGGACTAGCGGAAACGAGTACCTACGAGCAGTACTTC. This encodes CASSNTRGGLAETSTYEQYF.

The chain combines TRBV25-1 with TRBJ2-5; 7 bases are a match to TRBD1. Germline loops: CDR1 MGHDK, CDR2 SYGVNS. There are 13 residues in the CDR3. V lost 8 bases to trimming and J lost 5 bases; unmatched junction nucleotides: 8. CDR3 region: CASVQQGTETQYF. DNA for the CDR3: TGTGCCAGCGTTCAACAGGGGACCGAGACCCAGTACTTC.

The V call is TRBV5-1, the J call TRBJ2-5; D is perhaps TRBD2 (7 bases). The V gene lost 4 bases and the J gene lost 4 bases, with 20 bases spanning the gap. CDR1 and CDR2 (germline): SGHRS, YFSETQ. The CDR3 covers 16 residues. The CDR3 is CASSPGDSAGAETQYF. CDR3 nucleotides: TGCGCCAGCAGCCCCGGGGACTCCGCGGGGGCAGAGACCCAGTACTTC.